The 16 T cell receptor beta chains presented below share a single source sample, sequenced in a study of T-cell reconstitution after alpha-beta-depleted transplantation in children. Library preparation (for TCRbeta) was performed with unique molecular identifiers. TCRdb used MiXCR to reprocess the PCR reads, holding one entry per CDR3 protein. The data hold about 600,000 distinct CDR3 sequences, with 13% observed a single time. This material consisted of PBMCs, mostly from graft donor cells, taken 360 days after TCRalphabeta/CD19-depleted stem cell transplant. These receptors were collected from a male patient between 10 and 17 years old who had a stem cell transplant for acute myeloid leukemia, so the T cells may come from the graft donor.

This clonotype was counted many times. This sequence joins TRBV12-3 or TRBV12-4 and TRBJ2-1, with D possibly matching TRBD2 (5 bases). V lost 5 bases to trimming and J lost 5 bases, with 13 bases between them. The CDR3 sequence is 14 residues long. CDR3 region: CASSPGLAHNEQFF. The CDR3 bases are TGTGCCAGCAGTCCCGGGCTAGCCCACAATGAGCAGTTCTTC.

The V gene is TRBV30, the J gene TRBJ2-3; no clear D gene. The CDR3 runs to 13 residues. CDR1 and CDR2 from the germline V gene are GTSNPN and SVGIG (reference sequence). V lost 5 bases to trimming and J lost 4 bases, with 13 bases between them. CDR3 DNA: TGTGCCTGGGAGGTATCCGGCGCAGATACGCAGTATTTT. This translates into CAWEVSGADTQYF. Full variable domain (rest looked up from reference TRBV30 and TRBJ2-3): SQTIHQWPATLVQPVGSPLSLECTVEGTSNPNLYWYRQAAGRGLQLLFYSVGIGQISSEVPQNLSASRPQDRQFILSSKKLLLSDSGFYLCAWEVSGADTQYFGPGTRLTVL.

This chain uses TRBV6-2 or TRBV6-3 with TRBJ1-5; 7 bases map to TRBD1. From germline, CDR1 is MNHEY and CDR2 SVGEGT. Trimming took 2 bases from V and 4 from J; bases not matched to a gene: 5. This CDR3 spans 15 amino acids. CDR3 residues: CASSYRTGRNQPQHF. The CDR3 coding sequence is TGTGCCAGCAGTTACCGGACAGGACGGAATCAGCCCCAGCATTTT.

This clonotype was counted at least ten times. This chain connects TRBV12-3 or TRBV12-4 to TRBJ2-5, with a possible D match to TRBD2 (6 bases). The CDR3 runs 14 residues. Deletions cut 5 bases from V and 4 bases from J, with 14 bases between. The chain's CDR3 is CASSPTGELETQYF. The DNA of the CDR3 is TGTGCCAGCAGTCCTACGGGAGAGCTAGAGACCCAGTACTTC.

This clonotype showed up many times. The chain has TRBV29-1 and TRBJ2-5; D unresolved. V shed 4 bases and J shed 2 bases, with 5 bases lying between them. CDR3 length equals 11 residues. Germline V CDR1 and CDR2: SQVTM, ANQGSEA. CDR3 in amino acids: CSVALQETQYF. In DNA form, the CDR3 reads TGCAGCGTTGCCCTACAAGAGACCCAGTACTTC.

The chain's CDR3 is CASSHRQGLGTEAFF. The CDR3 nucleotides are TGTGCCAGCAGCCACCGACAGGGGTTGGGCACTGAAGCTTTCTTT. The V gene is TRBV6-6, the J gene TRBJ1-1; 8 positions agree with TRBD1. The junction had 10 bases not matched to a gene; V was cut back by 6 bases and J by 4 bases. This CDR3 comprises 15 residues. Germline assignment: CDR1 MNHNY and CDR2 SVGAGI (reference sequence).

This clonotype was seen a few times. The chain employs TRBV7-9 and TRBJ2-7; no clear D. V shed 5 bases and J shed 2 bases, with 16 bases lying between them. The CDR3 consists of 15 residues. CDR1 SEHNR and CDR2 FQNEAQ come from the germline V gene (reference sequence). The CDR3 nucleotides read TGTGCCAGCAGCCCTATTGCTGGCTGGGCCTACGAGCAGTACTTC. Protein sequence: CASSPIAGWAYEQYF.

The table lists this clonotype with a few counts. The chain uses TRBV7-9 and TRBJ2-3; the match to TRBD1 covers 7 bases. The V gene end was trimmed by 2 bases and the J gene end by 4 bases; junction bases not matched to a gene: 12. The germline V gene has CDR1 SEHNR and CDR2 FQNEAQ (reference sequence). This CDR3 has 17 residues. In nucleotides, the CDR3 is TGTGCCAGCAGCTTAACATCCCTCGACAGGGTGGCAGATACGCAGTATTTT. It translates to CASSLTSLDRVADTQYF.

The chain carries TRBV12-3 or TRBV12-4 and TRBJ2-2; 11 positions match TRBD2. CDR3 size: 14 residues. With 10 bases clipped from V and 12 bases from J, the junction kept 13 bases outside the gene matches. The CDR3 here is CAIYRRASGRKLFF. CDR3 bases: TGTGCCATCTATCGGCGGGCTAGCGGGAGGAAGCTGTTTTTT.

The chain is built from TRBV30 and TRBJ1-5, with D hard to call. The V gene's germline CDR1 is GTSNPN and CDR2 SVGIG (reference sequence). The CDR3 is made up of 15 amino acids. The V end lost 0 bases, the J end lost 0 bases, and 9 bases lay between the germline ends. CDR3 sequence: CAWSVSAYSNQPQHF. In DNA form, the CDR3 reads TGTGCCTGGAGTGTGTCCGCATATAGCAATCAGCCCCAGCATTTT.

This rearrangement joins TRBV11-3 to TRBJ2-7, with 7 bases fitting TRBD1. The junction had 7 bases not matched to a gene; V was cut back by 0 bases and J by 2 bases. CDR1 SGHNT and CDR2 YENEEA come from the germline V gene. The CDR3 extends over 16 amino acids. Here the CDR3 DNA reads TGTGCCAGCAGCTTAGATCTGAAAGACAGGGCCTACGAGCAGTACTTC. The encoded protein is CASSLDLKDRAYEQYF.

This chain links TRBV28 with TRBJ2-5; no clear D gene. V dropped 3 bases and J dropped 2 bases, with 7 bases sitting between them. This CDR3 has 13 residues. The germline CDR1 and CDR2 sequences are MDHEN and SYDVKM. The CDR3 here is CASSFIYQETQYF. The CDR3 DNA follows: TGTGCCAGCAGTTTTATCTATCAAGAGACCCAGTACTTC.

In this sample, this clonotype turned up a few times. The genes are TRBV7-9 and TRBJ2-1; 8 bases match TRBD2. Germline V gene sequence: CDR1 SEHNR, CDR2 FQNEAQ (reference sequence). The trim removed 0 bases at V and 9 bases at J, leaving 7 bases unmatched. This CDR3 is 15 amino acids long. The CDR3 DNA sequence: TGTGCCAGCAGCTTAGCAGCGGGAGAGAAATCTGAGCAGTTCTTC. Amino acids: CASSLAAGEKSEQFF.

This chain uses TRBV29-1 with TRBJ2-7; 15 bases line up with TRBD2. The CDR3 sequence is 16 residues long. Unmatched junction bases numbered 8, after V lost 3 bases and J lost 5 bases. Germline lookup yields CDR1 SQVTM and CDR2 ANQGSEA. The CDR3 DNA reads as TGCAGCGTTGAGGGGACTAGCGGGAGGTACGGGAACGAGCAGTACTTC. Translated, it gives CSVEGTSGRYGNEQYF.

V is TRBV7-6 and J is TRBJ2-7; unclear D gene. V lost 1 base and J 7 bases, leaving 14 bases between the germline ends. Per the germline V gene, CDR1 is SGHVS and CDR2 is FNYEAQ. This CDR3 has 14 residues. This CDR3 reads CASSLGSWTLEQYF. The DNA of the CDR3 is TGTGCCAGCAGCTTAGGCTCCTGGACGTTAGAGCAGTACTTC.

This CDR3 reads CASSPPISSYNEQFF. CDR3 coding DNA: TGTGCCAGTAGTCCCCCCATAAGCTCCTACAATGAGCAGTTCTTC. V usage is TRBV19 and J usage is TRBJ2-1; D call uncertain. Looked up from germline, CDR1 is LNHDA and CDR2 is SQIVND (reference sequence). V was clipped by 5 bases and J by 0 bases, with 11 bases between them. There are 15 residues in the CDR3. Together with reference TRBV19 and TRBJ2-1, the CDR3 gives the full variable domain: DGGITQSPKYLFRKEGQNVTLSCEQNLNHDAMYWYRQDPGQGLRLIYYSQIVNDFQKGDIAEGYSVSREKKESFPLTVTSAQKNPTAFYLCASSPPISSYNEQFFGPGTRLTVL.